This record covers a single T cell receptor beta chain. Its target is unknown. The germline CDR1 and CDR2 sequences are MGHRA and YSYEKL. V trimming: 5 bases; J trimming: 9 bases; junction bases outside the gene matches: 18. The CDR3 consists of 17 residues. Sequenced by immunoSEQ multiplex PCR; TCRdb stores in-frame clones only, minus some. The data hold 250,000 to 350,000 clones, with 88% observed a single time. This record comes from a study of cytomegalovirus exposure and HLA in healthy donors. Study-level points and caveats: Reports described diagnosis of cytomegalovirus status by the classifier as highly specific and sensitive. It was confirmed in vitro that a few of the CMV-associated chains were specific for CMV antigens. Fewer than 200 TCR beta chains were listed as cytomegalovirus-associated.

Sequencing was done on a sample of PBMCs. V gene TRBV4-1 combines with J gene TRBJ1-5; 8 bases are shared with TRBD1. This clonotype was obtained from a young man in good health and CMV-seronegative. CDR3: CASSDPGQGRNQWPQHF. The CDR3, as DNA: TGCGCCAGCAGCGACCCTGGACAGGGAAGGAATCAGTGGCCCCAGCATTTT.